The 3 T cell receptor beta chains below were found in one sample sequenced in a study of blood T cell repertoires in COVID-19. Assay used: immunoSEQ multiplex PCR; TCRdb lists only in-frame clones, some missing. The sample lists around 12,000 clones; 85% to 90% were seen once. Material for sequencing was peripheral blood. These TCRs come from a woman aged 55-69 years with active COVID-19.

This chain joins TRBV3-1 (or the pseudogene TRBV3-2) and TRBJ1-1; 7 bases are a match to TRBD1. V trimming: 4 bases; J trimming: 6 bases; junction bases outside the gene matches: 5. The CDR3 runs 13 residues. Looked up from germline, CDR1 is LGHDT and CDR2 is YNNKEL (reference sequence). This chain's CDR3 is CASSLDRRPEAFF. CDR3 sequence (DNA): TGTGCCAGCAGCCTGGACAGGCGGCCTGAAGCTTTCTTT.

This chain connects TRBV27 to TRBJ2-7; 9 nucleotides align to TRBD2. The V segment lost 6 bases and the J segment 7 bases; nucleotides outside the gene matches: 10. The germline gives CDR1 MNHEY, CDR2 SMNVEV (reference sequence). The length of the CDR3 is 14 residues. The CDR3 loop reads CASSMLAGEVEQYF. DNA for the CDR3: TGTGCCAGCAGCATGTTAGCGGGAGAGGTGGAGCAGTACTTC.

CDR3 DNA sequence: TGTGCCAGCAGCCCTGCTGGGGGCTACTATGGCTACACCTTC. Protein product: CASSPAGGYYGYTF. This chain connects TRBV27 to TRBJ1-2; tentatively, D is TRBD1 (6 bases). This CDR3 contains 14 residues. Trimming pared 6 bases from V and 3 bases from J, leaving 14 bases between. Germline V gene lookup returns CDR1 MNHEY and CDR2 SMNVEV (reference sequence).